The clone carrying this TCR beta chain has just a few counts. Between the trimmed V and J ends, which lost 8 bases and 12 bases, there was a span of 19 bases. Per germline, CDR1 MNHEY and CDR2 SVGAGI. The CDR3 has 13 residues. This sample is part of a study of blood T cells in healthy people across ages. A J-beta primer mix and a sample-barcoded 5' primer were used in a second PCR of about 6 to 12 cycles. From the 5' RACE reads, TCRdb called clonotypes with MiXCR, one entry per CDR3 protein. The sample has 540,000 or so distinct CDR3 sequences, 27% seen once. The TCR was taken from a woman aged 70 to 79 in good health. This chain connects TRBV6-5 to TRBJ1-4; weak D call: TRBD1 (5 bases). Sequencing was done on a sample of blood. CDR3: CASGWGRRGELFF. The CDR3 DNA follows: TGTGCCAGCGGGTGGGGCCGCCGTGGGGAACTGTTTTTT.